This T cell receptor (beta chain) was sequenced during a study of blood T cell repertoires in COVID-19. Study-level information: Samples of COVID-19 (acute and convalescent) were obtained from the United States, Italy and Spain. T cells, B-cell-depleted T cells, or PBMCs provided the cDNA or gDNA that served as material.

The germline V gene has CDR1 SGHTA and CDR2 FQGNSA. The CDR3 length is 18 residues. J was trimmed by 6 bases and V by 4 bases; bases with no gene match: 15. Study processing details: Amplification from reference gene primers served as the basis for estimated nucleated cell counts. Repertoires were generated with immunoSEQ multiplex PCR, while TCRdb's copy carries only in-frame clones and drops some. V, J and clone size are taken as reported in that table, and D and trimming were inferred from the DNA itself. The data hold roughly 230,000 clones, with around four fifths observed a single time. The chain links TRBV7-2 to TRBJ2-2; 9 bases are shared with TRBD2. The sample consisted of peripheral blood. The TCR comes from a woman between 55 and 75 years old with active or convalescent COVID-19. The CDR3: CASSSRLAEAGRAGELFF. As DNA, the CDR3 is TGTGCCAGCAGCTCGAGACTAGCGGAGGCGGGGAGGGCCGGGGAGCTGTTTTTT.